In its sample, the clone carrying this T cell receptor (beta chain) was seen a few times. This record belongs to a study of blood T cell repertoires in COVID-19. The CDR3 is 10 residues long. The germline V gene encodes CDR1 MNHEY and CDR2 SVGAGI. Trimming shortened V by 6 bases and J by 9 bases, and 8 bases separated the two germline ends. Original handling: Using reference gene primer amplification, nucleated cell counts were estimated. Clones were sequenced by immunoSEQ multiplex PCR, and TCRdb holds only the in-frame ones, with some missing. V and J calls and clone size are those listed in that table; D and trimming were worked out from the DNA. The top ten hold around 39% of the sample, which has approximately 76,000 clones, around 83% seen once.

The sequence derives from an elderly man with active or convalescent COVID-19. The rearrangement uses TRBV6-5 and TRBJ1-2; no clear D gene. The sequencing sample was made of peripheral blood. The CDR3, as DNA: TGTGCCAGCAGGGGCAAGAGCTACACCTTC. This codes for CASRGKSYTF.